These T cell receptor beta chains were read from a single sample in a study of patients and donors after allogeneic stem cell transplantation. Via MiXCR, TCRdb re-called the RT-PCR reads, giving one row per CDR3 protein. The sample consists of 200,000 to 250,000 distinct CDR3 sequences, 35% to 45% of them appearing once. Sequences were obtained from blood, either unsorted or a sorted T cell fraction (not recorded which). Receptors originate from a human donor who was either an allogeneic HSCT recipient or a stem cell or donor lymphocyte infusion donor (not recorded which). It is not recorded whose cells these are; they may come from a transplant donor. Each CDR3 is given with its conserved first and last residue. Each record gives: D gene, V gene, J gene, clone size, CDR3 protein, CDR3 DNA. The D gene is left open where the match is weak. Only part of the rows carry a size: once, few, many, or a class if the clone is expanded.

>TRBD1|TRBV12-3/TRBV12-4|TRBJ1-1|few
CASSFYSPGQGPGAEAFF
TGTGCCAGCAGTTTTTACTCACCGGGACAGGGGCCGGGGGCTGAAGCTTTCTTT
>TRBD2|TRBV20-1|TRBJ2-7|-
CSALRGGNSYEQYF
TGCAGTGCTCTCCGGGGGGGAAACTCCTACGAGCAGTACTTC
>TRBD1|TRBV2|TRBJ1-1|-
CASSLGQGWTNTEAFF
TGTGCCAGCAGCCTTGGACAGGGCTGGACGAACACTGAAGCTTTCTTT
>-|TRBV6-6|TRBJ2-4|-
CASNSGTAQYF
TGTGCCAGCAACTCCGGGACGGCACAGTACTTC
>TRBD1|TRBV6-2/TRBV6-3|TRBJ1-1|-
CASSSPRTGSVNTEAFF
TGTGCCAGCAGCTCACCCCGGACAGGGAGTGTGAACACTGAAGCTTTCTTT
>-|TRBV4-1|TRBJ1-1|-
CASSLPGGSYTEAFF
TGCGCCAGCAGCCTTCCGGGGGGTTCCTACACTGAAGCTTTCTTT
>-|TRBV4-1|TRBJ1-2|few
CASSLHSSPPINYGYTF
TGCGCCAGCAGCCTCCATAGTAGTCCTCCAATTAACTATGGCTACACCTTC
>-|TRBV15|TRBJ2-7|-
CATSSLKGGIYEQYF
TGTGCCACCAGCAGCCTGAAGGGGGGTATCTACGAGCAGTACTTC
>-|TRBV25-1|TRBJ2-7|-
CASSDGMGQYF
TGTGCCAGCAGTGACGGAATGGGGCAGTACTTC
>-|TRBV5-1|TRBJ1-2|few
CASSLEGSTRGGYTF
TGCGCCAGCAGCTTGGAGGGCAGCACCCGAGGGGGCTACACCTTC
>-|TRBV2|TRBJ1-2|few
CASSEAGGGYTF
TGTGCCAGCAGTGAAGCGGGCGGTGGCTACACCTTC
>TRBD1|TRBV6-2/TRBV6-3|TRBJ1-6|-
CASRTGQYNSPLHF
TGTGCCAGCAGAACGGGACAGTATAATTCACCCCTCCACTTT
>-|TRBV11-2|TRBJ1-5|-
CASSFRGAGADQPQHF
TGTGCCAGCAGCTTTCGAGGGGCGGGGGCTGATCAGCCCCAGCATTTT
>-|TRBV15|TRBJ1-1|-
CATSREGGTNTEAFF
TGTGCCACCAGCAGAGAGGGAGGTACGAACACTGAAGCTTTCTTT
>-|TRBV12-3/TRBV12-4|TRBJ1-5|few
CASSAGFSNQPQHF
TGTGCCAGCAGCGCGGGTTTTAGCAATCAGCCCCAGCATTTT
>-|TRBV9|TRBJ1-4|-
CASSLGGATNEKLYF
TGTGCCAGCAGCCTGGGGGGAGCAACTAATGAAAAACTGTATTTT
>-|TRBV27|TRBJ1-2|-
CASGAGEALNGYTF
TGTGCCAGCGGCGCGGGGGAGGCTTTGAATGGCTACACCTTC
>-|TRBV12-3/TRBV12-4|TRBJ1-6|-
CASSPGYSSPLHF
TGTGCCAGCAGCCCAGGGTATTCTTCACCCCTCCACTTT
>-|TRBV5-1|TRBJ2-1|few
CASSLTNRVSYNEQFF
TGCGCCAGCAGCTTGACCAACAGGGTATCCTACAATGAGCAGTTCTTC
>-|TRBV7-9|TRBJ2-2|many
CASSLVWGGNTGELFF
TGTGCCAGCAGCTTAGTCTGGGGGGGCAACACCGGGGAGCTGTTTTTT
>TRBD1|TRBV5-1|TRBJ1-2|-
CASSTGGRYGYTF
TGCGCCAGCTCGACAGGGGGCCGGTATGGCTACACCTTC
>-|TRBV28|TRBJ1-1|-
CASGRRGGKWGTEAFF
TGTGCCAGCGGACGCCGCGGGGGAAAATGGGGCACTGAAGCTTTCTTT
>TRBD1|TRBV14|TRBJ1-3|-
CASSPGQGPENTIYF
TGTGCCAGCAGCCCGGGACAGGGGCCCGAAAACACCATATATTTT
>-|TRBV2|TRBJ2-7|-
CASRGRNYEQYF
TGTGCCAGCAGGGGAAGGAACTACGAGCAGTACTTC
>TRBD1|TRBV27|TRBJ1-1|few
CASRKLDRLNTEAFF
TGTGCCAGCAGGAAGTTGGACAGGTTAAACACTGAAGCTTTCTTT
>-|TRBV7-9|TRBJ1-6|few
CASSRGAGSYNSPLHF
TGTGCCAGCAGTCGTGGGGCAGGGTCCTATAATTCACCCCTCCACTTT
>-|TRBV6-2/TRBV6-3|TRBJ1-6|-
CASGVGRGGSPLHF
TGTGCCAGCGGAGTTGGAAGGGGGGGGTCACCCCTCCACTTT
>-|TRBV7-2|TRBJ1-5|-
CASSLVGGWGNQPQHF
TGTGCCAGCAGCTTAGTCGGGGGCTGGGGCAATCAGCCCCAGCATTTT
>TRBD1|TRBV6-6|TRBJ1-6|-
CASSYPGQGTSYNSPLHF
TGTGCCAGCAGTTACCCGGGACAGGGGACCTCCTATAATTCACCCCTCCACTTT
>-|TRBV12-3/TRBV12-4|TRBJ1-1|-
CASSFKASAFF
TGTGCCAGCAGTTTTAAGGCGTCGGCTTTCTTT
>-|TRBV12-3/TRBV12-4|TRBJ1-1|few
CASSFRRGFSSLWNTEAFF
TGTGCCAGCAGTTTTCGTAGGGGGTTCTCCTCCCTGTGGAACACTGAAGCTTTCTTT